This entry features one TCR beta chain sequence. Its specificity is not known. CDR3 length equals 11 residues. CDR1 is SEHNR and CDR2 is FQNEAQ in the germline V gene (reference sequence). V was pared by 10 bases and J by 5 bases, with 11 bases between. This entry comes from a study of cytomegalovirus exposure and HLA in healthy donors. Some clones are missing from TCRdb's copy, which holds only in-frame ones; the method was immunoSEQ multiplex PCR. Here the sample spans about 160,000 clones, about 88% being singletons. Study-wide findings and caveats: Reported performance of the classifier showed diagnosis of cytomegalovirus status with high specificity and sensitivity.

The clonotype originates from a young woman in good health and CMV-seronegative. J is TRBJ1-2 and V is TRBV7-9, with D hard to call. The sample consisted of PBMCs. The CDR3 coding sequence is TGTGCCATTACTTCCGTGTATGGCTACACCTTC. It yields the protein CAITSVYGYTF.